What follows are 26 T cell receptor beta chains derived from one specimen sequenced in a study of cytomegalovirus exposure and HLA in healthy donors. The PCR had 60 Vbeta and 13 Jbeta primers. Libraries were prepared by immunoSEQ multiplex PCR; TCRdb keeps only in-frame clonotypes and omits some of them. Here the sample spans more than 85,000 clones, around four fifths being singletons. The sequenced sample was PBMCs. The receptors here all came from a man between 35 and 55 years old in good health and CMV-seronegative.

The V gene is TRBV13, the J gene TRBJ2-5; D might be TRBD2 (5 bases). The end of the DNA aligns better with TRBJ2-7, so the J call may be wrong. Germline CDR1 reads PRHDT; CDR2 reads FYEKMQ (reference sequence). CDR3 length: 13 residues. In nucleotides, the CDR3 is TGTGCCAGCAGCTTATATTCGGGGTTCGAGCAGTACTTC. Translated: CASSLYSGFEQYF.

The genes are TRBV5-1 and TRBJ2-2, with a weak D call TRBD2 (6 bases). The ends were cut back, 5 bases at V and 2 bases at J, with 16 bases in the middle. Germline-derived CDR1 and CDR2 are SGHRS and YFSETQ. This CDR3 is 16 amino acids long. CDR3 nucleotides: TGCGCCAGCAGTTCCCAGCGGGCGGGAAACACCGGGGAGCTGTTTTTT. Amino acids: CASSSQRAGNTGELFF.

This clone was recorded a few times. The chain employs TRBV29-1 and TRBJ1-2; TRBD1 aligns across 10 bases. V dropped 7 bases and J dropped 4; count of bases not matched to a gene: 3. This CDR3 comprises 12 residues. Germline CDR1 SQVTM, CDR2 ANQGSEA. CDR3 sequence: CSGDRGLYGYTF. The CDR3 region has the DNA TGCAGCGGAGACAGGGGGCTCTATGGCTACACCTTC.

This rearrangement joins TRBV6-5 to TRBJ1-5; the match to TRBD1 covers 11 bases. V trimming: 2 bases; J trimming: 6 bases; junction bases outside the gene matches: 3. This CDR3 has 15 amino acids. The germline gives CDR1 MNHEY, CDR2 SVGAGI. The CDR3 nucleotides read TGTGCCAGCAGTTACGGGGGACAGGGGGGTCAGCCCCAGCATTTT. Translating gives CASSYGGQGGQPQHF.

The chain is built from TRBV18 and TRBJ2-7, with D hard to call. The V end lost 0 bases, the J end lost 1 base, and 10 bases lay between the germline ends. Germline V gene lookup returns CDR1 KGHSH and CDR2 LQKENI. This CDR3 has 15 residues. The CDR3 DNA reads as TGTGCCAGCTCACCACCGGGCAGTGAGTCCTACGAGCAGTACTTC. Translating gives CASSPPGSESYEQYF. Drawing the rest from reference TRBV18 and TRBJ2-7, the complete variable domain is NAGVMQNPRHLVRRRGQEARLRCSPMKGHSHVYWYRQLPEEGLKFMVYLQKENIIDESGMPKERFSAEFPKEGPSILRIQQVVRGDSAAYFCASSPPGSESYEQYFGPGTRLTVT.

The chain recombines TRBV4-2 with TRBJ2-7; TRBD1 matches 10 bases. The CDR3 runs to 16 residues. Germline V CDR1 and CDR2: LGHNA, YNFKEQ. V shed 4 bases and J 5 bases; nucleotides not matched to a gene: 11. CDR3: CASSRGETGGIDEQYF. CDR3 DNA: TGTGCCAGCAGCCGAGGGGAGACAGGGGGCATCGACGAGCAGTACTTC.

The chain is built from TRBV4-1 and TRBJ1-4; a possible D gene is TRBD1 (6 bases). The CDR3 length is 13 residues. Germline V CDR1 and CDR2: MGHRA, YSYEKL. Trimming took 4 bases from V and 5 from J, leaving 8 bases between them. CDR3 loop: CASSPTGNEKLFF. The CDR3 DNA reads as TGCGCCAGCAGCCCGACAGGCAATGAAAAACTGTTTTTT.

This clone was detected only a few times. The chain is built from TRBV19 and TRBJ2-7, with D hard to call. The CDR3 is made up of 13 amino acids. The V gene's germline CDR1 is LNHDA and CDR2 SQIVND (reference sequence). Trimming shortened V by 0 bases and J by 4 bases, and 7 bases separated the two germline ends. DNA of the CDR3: TGTGCCAGTAGTATAGAGCCCGGGTACGAGCAGTACTTC. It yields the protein CASSIEPGYEQYF. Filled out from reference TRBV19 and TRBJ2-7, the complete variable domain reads DGGITQSPKYLFRKEGQNVTLSCEQNLNHDAMYWYRQDPGQGLRLIYYSQIVNDFQKGDIAEGYSVSREKKESFPLTVTSAQKNPTAFYLCASSIEPGYEQYFGPGTRLTVT.

The CDR3 spells CASSSFRAIGELFF. As DNA, the CDR3 is TGTGCCAGTAGTAGTTTCAGGGCTATTGGAGAGCTGTTTTTT. The rearrangement joins TRBV19 to TRBJ2-2; possible D gene TRBD1, 5 bases. With 4 bases removed from V and 11 bases from J, the gap between germline ends came to 17 bases. The CDR3 is made up of 14 amino acids. CDR1 is LNHDA, CDR2 SQIVND, per germline (reference sequence).

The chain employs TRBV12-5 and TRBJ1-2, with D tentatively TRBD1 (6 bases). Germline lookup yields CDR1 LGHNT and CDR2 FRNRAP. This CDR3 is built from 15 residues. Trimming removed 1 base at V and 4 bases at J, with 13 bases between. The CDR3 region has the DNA TGTGCTAGTGGTTTGGGGAGCAGGGGTGGCTATGGCTACACCTTC. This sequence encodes CASGLGSRGGYGYTF. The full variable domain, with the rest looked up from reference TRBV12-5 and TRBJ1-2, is DARVTQTPRHKVTEMGQEVTMRCQPILGHNTVFWYRQTMMQGLELLAYFRNRAPLDDSGMPKDRFSAEMPDATLATLKIQPSEPRDSAVYFCASGLGSRGGYGYTFGSGTRLTVV.

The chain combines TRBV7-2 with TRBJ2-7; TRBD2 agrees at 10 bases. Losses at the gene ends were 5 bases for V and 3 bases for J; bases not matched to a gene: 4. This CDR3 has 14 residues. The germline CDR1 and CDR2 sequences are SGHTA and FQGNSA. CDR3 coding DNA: TGTGCCAGCAGCGTGGCTAGCGGGGGCTACGAGCAGTACTTC. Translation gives CASSVASGGYEQYF.

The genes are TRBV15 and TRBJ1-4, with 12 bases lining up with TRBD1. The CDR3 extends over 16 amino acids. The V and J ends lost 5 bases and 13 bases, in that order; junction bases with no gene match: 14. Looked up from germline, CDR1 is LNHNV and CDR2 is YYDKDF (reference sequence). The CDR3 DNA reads TGTGCCACCAGCTCCCGGGGGACAGGGGGCCTTTTGGGACTGTTTTTT. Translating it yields CATSSRGTGGLLGLFF. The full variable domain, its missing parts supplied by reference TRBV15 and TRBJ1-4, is DAMVIQNPRYQVTQFGKPVTLSCSQTLNHNVMYWYQQKSSQAPKLLFHYYDKDFNNEADTPDNFQSRRPNTSFCFLDIRSPGLGDTAMYLCATSSRGTGGLLGLFFGSGTQLSVL.

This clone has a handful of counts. CDR3 region: CASSAPLAGGPYEQYF. The CDR3 region has the DNA TGTGCCAGCAGTGCGCCGCTAGCGGGGGGGCCGTACGAGCAGTACTTC. The V gene is TRBV2, the J gene TRBJ2-7, with 12 bases that match TRBD2. With 4 bases clipped from V and 4 bases from J, the junction kept 8 bases outside the gene matches. The V gene's germline CDR1 is SNHLY and CDR2 FYNNEI. This CDR3 has 16 amino acids.

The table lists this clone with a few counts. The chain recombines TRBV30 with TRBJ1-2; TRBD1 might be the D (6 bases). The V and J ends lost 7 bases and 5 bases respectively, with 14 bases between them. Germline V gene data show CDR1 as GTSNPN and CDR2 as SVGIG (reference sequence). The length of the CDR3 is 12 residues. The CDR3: CALQKQGYGYTF. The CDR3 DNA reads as TGTGCCTTGCAGAAACAGGGTTATGGCTACACCTTC.

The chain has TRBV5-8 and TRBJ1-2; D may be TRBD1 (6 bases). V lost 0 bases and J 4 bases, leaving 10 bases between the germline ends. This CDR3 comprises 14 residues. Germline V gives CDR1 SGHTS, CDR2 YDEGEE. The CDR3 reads CASSLDRAGYGYTF. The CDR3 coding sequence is TGTGCCAGCAGCTTGGACAGGGCGGGCTATGGCTACACCTTC.

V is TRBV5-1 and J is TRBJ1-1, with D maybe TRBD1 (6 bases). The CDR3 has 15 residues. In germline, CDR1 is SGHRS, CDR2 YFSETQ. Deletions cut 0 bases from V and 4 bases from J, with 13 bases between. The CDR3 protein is CASSLGAGDATEAFF. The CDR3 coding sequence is TGCGCCAGCAGCTTGGGGGCAGGGGACGCCACTGAAGCTTTCTTT.

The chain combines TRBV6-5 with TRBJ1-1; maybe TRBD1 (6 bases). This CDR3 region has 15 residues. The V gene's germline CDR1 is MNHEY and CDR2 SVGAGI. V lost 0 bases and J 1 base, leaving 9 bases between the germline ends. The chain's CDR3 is CASSYSSGANTEAFF. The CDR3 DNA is TGTGCCAGCAGTTACTCCTCAGGGGCGAACACTGAAGCTTTCTTT.

CDR3 loop: CASSLQAARGGLRNEQFF. DNA of the CDR3: TGTGCCAGCAGCTTACAGGCTGCGCGGGGGGGGTTGAGAAATGAGCAGTTCTTC. The chain couples TRBV7-2 to TRBJ2-1, with 9 bases lining up with TRBD2. V lost 2 bases, J lost 7 bases, and 15 bases stayed unmatched. This CDR3 region has 18 residues. Per the germline V gene, CDR1 is SGHTA and CDR2 is FQGNSA.

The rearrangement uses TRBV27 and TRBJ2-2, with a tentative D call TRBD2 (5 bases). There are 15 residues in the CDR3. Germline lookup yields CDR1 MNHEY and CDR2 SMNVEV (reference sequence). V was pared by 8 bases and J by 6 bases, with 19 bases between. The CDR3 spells CASGDTATGAGELFF. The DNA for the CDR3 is TGTGCCAGCGGCGATACGGCGACCGGGGCCGGGGAGCTGTTTTTT.

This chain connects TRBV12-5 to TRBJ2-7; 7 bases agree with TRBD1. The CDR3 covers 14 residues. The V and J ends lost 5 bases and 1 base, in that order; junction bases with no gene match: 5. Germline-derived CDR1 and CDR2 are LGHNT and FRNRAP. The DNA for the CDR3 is TGTGCTAGTGGTACGACAGGGAAGTCCTACGAGCAGTACTTC. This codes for CASGTTGKSYEQYF.

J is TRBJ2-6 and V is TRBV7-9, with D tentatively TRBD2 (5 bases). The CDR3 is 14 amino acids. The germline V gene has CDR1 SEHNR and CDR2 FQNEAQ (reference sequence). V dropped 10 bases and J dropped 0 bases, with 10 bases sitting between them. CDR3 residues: CAKPAASGANVLTF. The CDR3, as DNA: TGTGCCAAACCAGCGGCCTCTGGGGCCAACGTCCTGACTTTC. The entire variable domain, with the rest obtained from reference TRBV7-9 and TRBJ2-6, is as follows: DTGVSQNPRHKITKRGQNVTFRCDPISEHNRLYWYRQTLGQGPEFLTYFQNEAQLEKSRLLSDRFSAERPKGSFSTLEIQRTEQGDSAMYLCAKPAASGANVLTFGAGSRLTVL.

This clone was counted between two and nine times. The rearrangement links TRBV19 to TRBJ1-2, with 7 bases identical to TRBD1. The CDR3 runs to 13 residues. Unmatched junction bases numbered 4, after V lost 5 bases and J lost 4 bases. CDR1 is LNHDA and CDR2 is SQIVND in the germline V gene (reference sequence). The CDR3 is CASSRDSAYGYTF. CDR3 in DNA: TGTGCCAGTAGTCGGGACAGCGCCTATGGCTACACCTTC.

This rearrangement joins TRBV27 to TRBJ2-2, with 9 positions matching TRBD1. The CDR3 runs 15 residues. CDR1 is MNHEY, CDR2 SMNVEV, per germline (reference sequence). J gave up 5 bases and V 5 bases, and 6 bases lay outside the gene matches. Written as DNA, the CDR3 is TGTGCCAGCAGTGCTCGACAGGGGGTGACCGGGGAGCTGTTTTTT. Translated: CASSARQGVTGELFF.

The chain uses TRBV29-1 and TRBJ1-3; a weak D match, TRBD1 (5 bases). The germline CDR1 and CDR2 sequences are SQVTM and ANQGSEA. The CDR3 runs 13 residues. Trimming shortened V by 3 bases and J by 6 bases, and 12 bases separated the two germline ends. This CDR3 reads CSVEDTHANTIYF. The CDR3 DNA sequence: TGCAGCGTTGAGGACACGCACGCAAACACCATATATTTT.

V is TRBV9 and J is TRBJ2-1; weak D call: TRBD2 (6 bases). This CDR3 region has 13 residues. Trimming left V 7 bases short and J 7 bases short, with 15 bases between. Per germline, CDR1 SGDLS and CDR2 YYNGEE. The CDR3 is CASGRGVGNEQFF. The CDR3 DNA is TGTGCCAGCGGGCGGGGTGTAGGGAATGAGCAGTTCTTC.

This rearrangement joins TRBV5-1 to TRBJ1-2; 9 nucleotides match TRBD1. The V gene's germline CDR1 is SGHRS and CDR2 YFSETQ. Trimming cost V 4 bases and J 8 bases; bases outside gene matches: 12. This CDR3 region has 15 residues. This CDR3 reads CASSTDRGGSEGYTF. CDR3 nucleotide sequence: TGCGCCAGCAGCACGGACAGGGGCGGATCAGAAGGCTACACCTTC.